One sample yielded the 7 T cell receptor beta chains listed below, sequenced in a study of beta chain features in type 1 diabetes. Sequenced material consisted of expressed TCRB transcripts (all of the isolated RNA was reverse transcribed). The repertoire was sequenced with immunoSEQ multiplex PCR; TCRdb's copy has only in-frame clones and lacks some. The sample has 300,000 or so clones; 8% are singletons. Input material: central memory CD4+ T cells from blood. Receptors were obtained from a young woman in good health.

The rearrangement uses TRBV19 and TRBJ2-3, with D unclear. CDR1 LNHDA and CDR2 SQIVND come from the germline V gene (reference sequence). The V and J ends lost 0 bases and 2 bases respectively, with 9 bases between them. CDR3 length equals 15 residues. Here the CDR3 reads CASSIEYYHTDTQYF. The CDR3 DNA is TGTGCCAGTAGTATAGAGTACTATCACACAGATACGCAGTATTTT.

The genes are TRBV5-8 and TRBJ2-5; TRBD2 matches 10 bases. CDR3 length: 15 amino acids. From germline, CDR1 is SGHTS and CDR2 YDEGEE. After removal of 3 bases from V and 5 bases from J, the junction contained 7 bases not matched to a gene. CDR3 sequence reads: CASSWSGRAKETQYF. For the CDR3, the DNA is TGTGCCAGCAGCTGGAGCGGGAGGGCCAAGGAGACCCAGTACTTC.

As for this clone: Other DNA variants within this sample encode the same CDR3. The rearrangement uses TRBV4-2 and TRBJ1-4; 8 positions match TRBD1. CDR1 and CDR2 (germline): LGHNA, YNFKEQ. J lost 8 bases, V lost 5 bases, and 7 bases had no gene match. This CDR3 has 14 amino acids. This CDR3 is CASSLQGANEKLFF. In nucleotides, the CDR3 is TGTGCCAGCAGCTTGCAGGGGGCGAACGAAAAACTGTTTTTT.

This clone was detected many times. This chain joins TRBV6-5 and TRBJ2-6; D is unresolved. V lost 0 bases to trimming and J lost 7 bases, with 10 bases between them. Germline V gives CDR1 MNHEY, CDR2 SVGAGI. The CDR3 length is 15 residues. CDR3 in amino acids: CASSYSFSGANVLTF. The CDR3 region has the DNA TGTGCCAGCAGTTACTCGTTCTCCGGAGCCAACGTCCTGACTTTC.

V gene TRBV6-5 combines with J gene TRBJ2-3; D not resolved. CDR3 length equals 13 residues. The germline V gene has CDR1 MNHEY and CDR2 SVGAGI. Trimming cost V 6 bases and J 5 bases, with 12 bases left between them. CDR3: CASSQDLGDTQYF. DNA for the CDR3: TGTGCCAGCAGCCAGGATCTGGGAGATACGCAGTATTTT.

The rearrangement uses TRBV7-3 and TRBJ2-2; D remains unclear. Per the germline V gene, CDR1 is SGHTA and CDR2 is FQGTGA. This CDR3 region has 14 residues. Trimming left V 2 bases short and J 1 base short, with 5 bases between. CDR3 sequence: CASSLGMNTGELFF. In DNA, the CDR3 is TGTGCCAGCAGCTTAGGAATGAACACCGGGGAGCTGTTTTTT.

Only a few counts were recorded for this clone. The rearrangement joins TRBV4-2 to TRBJ2-1; possible D gene TRBD2, 5 bases. This CDR3 spans 16 amino acids. The V gene's germline CDR1 is LGHNA and CDR2 YNFKEQ. Trimming cost V 1 base and J 2 bases, with 12 bases left between them. The CDR3 bases are TGTGCCAGCAGCCAAGTCTCCCTAGCTACCTACAATGAGCAGTTCTTC. Translation gives CASSQVSLATYNEQFF.